At least ten counts were recorded for the clone carrying this T cell receptor beta chain. The CDR3 contains 14 residues. Germline CDR1 is SEHNR and CDR2 is FQNEAQ (reference sequence). Trimming cost V 0 bases and J 4 bases, with 9 bases left between them. TCRdb reprocessed the 5' RACE reads via MiXCR and lists one record per CDR3 protein. The sample shows a few hundred thousand distinct CDR3 sequences, approximately 15% of them seen only once. The data derive from a study of T-cell memory formation after mild COVID-19. The TCR originated in a man younger than 30 who had mild COVID-19 (a few samples of this study predate the infection). Cell type and time point are not known. Sequenced: PBMCs or a T cell subset sorted from them (not recorded which). This chain joins TRBV7-9 and TRBJ2-5, with D tentatively TRBD1 (6 bases). CDR3 coding DNA: TGTGCCAGCAGCTTAGCGGGGACACGAGAGACCCAGTACTTC. Its translation: CASSLAGTRETQYF.